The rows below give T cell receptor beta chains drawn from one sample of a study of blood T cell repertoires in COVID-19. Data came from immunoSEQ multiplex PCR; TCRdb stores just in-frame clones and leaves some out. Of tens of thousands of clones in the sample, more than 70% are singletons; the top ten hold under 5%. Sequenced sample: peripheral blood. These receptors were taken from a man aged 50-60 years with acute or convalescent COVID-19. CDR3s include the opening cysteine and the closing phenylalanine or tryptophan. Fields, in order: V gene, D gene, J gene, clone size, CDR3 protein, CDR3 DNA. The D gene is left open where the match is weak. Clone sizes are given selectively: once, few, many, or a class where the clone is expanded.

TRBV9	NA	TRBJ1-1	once	CASSVDSTDTEAFF	TGTGCCAGCAGCGTAGACTCCACAGACACTGAAGCTTTCTTT
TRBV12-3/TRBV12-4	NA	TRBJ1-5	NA	CASSLVRGSQHF	TGTGCCAGCAGTTTAGTTCGGGGTTCTCAGCATTTT
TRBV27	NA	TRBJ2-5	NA	CASSYHAQETQYF	TGTGCCAGCAGCTACCACGCCCAAGAGACCCAGTACTTC
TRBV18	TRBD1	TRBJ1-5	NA	CASSPGQGAWSNQPQHF	TGTGCCAGCTCACCAGGACAGGGTGCGTGGAGCAATCAGCCCCAGCATTTT
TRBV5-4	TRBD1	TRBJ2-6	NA	CASSTKQGAASGANVLTF	TGTGCCAGCAGCACAAAACAGGGGGCGGCTTCTGGGGCCAACGTCCTGACTTTC
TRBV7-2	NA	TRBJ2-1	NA	CASSLVSAGESYNEQFF	TGTGCCAGCAGCTTAGTTTCAGCGGGTGAATCCTACAATGAGCAGTTCTTC
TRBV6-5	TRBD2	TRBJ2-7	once	CASSYEAGGFYEQYF	TGTGCCAGCAGTTACGAAGCGGGAGGATTCTACGAGCAGTACTTC
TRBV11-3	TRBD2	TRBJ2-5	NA	CASSFGAGDGEETQYF	TGTGCCAGCAGCTTTGGAGCGGGAGATGGGGAAGAGACCCAGTACTTC
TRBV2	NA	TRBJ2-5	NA	CATIDGEETQYF	TGTGCCACCATTGACGGAGAAGAGACCCAGTACTTC
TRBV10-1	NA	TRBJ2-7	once	CASSEYVSTAAYEQYF	TGCGCCAGCAGTGAGTATGTCTCAACGGCGGCCTACGAGCAGTACTTC
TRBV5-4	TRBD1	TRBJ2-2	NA	CALGGTGELGAHPGELFF	TGTGCCCTTGGGGGGACAGGGGAATTAGGGGCTCATCCCGGGGAGCTGTTTTTT
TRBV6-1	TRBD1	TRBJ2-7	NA	CASNEGRTGSDEQYF	TGTGCCAGCAATGAAGGAAGGACAGGGAGCGACGAGCAGTACTTC
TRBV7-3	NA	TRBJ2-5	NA	CASSWGGASETQYF	TGTGCCAGCTCATGGGGGGGCGCCTCAGAGACCCAGTACTTC
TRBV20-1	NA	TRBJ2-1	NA	CSASSGIRNEQFF	TGCAGTGCTAGTTCGGGAATTAGGAATGAGCAGTTCTTC
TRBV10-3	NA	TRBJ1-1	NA	CAITGGNTEAFF	TGTGCCATCACGGGGGGGAACACTGAAGCTTTCTTT
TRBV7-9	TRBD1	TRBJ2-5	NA	CASSPIGQGFETQYF	TGTGCCAGCAGCCCCATAGGACAGGGGTTTGAGACCCAGTACTTC
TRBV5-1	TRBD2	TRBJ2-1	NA	CASSLASGSSYNEQFF	TGCGCCAGCAGCTTGGCTAGCGGAAGCTCCTACAATGAGCAGTTCTTC
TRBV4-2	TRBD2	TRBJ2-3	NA	CASSQGPGLAGDTQYF	TGTGCCAGCAGCCAAGGGCCGGGACTAGCGGGAGATACGCAGTATTTT
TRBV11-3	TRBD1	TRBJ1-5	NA	CASSLTGDRGYQPQHF	TGTGCCAGCAGCTTGACAGGGGACAGGGGCTATCAGCCCCAGCATTTT
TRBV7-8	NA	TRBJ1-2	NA	CASSPERTGF	TGTGCCAGCAGCCCAGAAAGAACAGGATTC
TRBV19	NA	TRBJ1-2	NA	CASSIDGQYGYTF	TGTGCCAGTAGTATAGATGGGCAGTATGGCTACACCTTC
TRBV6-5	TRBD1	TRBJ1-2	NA	CASFVDRAGYTF	TGTGCCAGCTTCGTGGACAGGGCTGGCTACACCTTC
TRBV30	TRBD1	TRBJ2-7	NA	CAWSMTGGTYEQYF	TGTGCCTGGAGTATGACAGGGGGCACCTACGAGCAGTACTTC
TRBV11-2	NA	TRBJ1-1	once	CASSHYRAEGNTEAFF	TGTGCCAGCAGCCATTACAGGGCTGAAGGGAACACTGAAGCTTTCTTT
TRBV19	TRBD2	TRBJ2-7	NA	CASSISGTSGFYEQYF	TGTGCCAGTAGTATAAGCGGGACTAGCGGGTTCTACGAGCAGTACTTC